The 32 T cell receptor beta chains below come from one sample, sequenced in a study of blood T cell repertoires in COVID-19. Assay used: immunoSEQ multiplex PCR; TCRdb lists only in-frame clones, some missing. This sample carries hundreds of thousands of clones, just over 85% of them seen once, and the ten largest clones take over 1.3%. Material: peripheral blood. The receptors originated from a woman aged 25 to 45 with active or convalescent COVID-19.

The V gene is TRBV10-3, the J gene TRBJ1-2, with 9 bases matching TRBD1. In germline, CDR1 is ENHRY, CDR2 SYGVKD. Trimming cost V 8 bases and J 1 base; bases outside gene matches: 2. The CDR3 consists of 13 residues. CDR3 in amino acids: CAIGQGFNYGYTF. The CDR3 nucleotides read TGTGCCATCGGACAGGGGTTTAACTATGGCTACACCTTC.

With respect to this clone: Other DNA sequences within the sample encode an identical CDR3. The CDR3 DNA is TGTGCCAGCAGCCCGACAGTAAACACTGAAGCTTTCTTT. Translation gives CASSPTVNTEAFF. This chain links TRBV3-1 (or the pseudogene TRBV3-2) with TRBJ1-1; D is perhaps TRBD1 (5 bases). CDR3 length: 13 amino acids. The germline V gene has CDR1 LGHDT and CDR2 YNNKEL (reference sequence). Trimming shortened V by 4 bases and J by 2 bases, and 8 bases separated the two germline ends.

The chain links TRBV4-1 to TRBJ2-3, with 14 bases identical to TRBD2. This CDR3 has 20 residues. Looked up from germline, CDR1 is MGHRA and CDR2 is YSYEKL. V shed 2 bases, J shed 0 bases, and the junction held 10 bases outside the gene matches. CDR3 residues: CASSQLYPTSGRGSTDTQYF. CDR3 DNA: TGCGCCAGCAGCCAATTGTACCCGACTAGCGGGAGGGGGAGCACAGATACGCAGTATTTT.

The rearrangement uses TRBV11-2 and TRBJ2-1, with 7 bases identical to TRBD2. The V gene end was trimmed by 1 base and the J gene end by 10 bases; junction bases not matched to a gene: 7. In germline, CDR1 is SGHAT, CDR2 FQNNGV. The CDR3 runs 14 residues. The CDR3, as DNA: TGTGCCAGCAGCTTAGTTCGGAGCGGGAACGAGCAGTTCTTC. It encodes CASSLVRSGNEQFF.

The V and J genes are TRBV19 and TRBJ1-2, with 10 bases fitting TRBD1. The CDR3 has 16 amino acids. The germline V gene encodes CDR1 LNHDA and CDR2 SQIVND (reference sequence). V dropped 4 bases and J dropped 6; count of bases not matched to a gene: 11. Here the CDR3 reads CASSRKGTGAYNGYTF. As DNA, the CDR3 is TGTGCCAGTAGTAGAAAGGGGACAGGGGCGTATAATGGCTACACCTTC.

This clone was seen only a few times. The chain combines TRBV18 with TRBJ1-2, with 7 bases matching TRBD1. The germline V gene has CDR1 KGHSH and CDR2 LQKENI. There are 14 residues in the CDR3. V lost 3 bases, J lost 8 bases, and 9 bases stayed unmatched. Here the CDR3 DNA reads TGTGCCAGCTCACCGTGGTCAGGGGGTGAAGGCTACACCTTC. It translates to CASSPWSGGEGYTF. Variable domain in full (rest from reference TRBV18 and TRBJ1-2): NAGVMQNPRHLVRRRGQEARLRCSPMKGHSHVYWYRQLPEEGLKFMVYLQKENIIDESGMPKERFSAEFPKEGPSILRIQQVVRGDSAAYFCASSPWSGGEGYTFGSGTRLTVV.

The chain has TRBV6-5 and TRBJ2-1; 8 bases agree with TRBD2. CDR1 MNHEY and CDR2 SVGAGI come from the germline V gene. V lost 6 bases and J lost 5; bases outside the gene matches: 6. The CDR3 loop spans 14 amino acids. CDR3 sequence reads: CASRTSGGHNEQFF. In nucleotides, the CDR3 is TGTGCCAGCAGAACTAGCGGAGGCCACAATGAGCAGTTCTTC.

The chain uses TRBV5-1 and TRBJ2-1; 7 nucleotides agree with TRBD2. This CDR3 contains 16 residues. CDR1 and CDR2 from the germline V gene are SGHRS and YFSETQ. V dropped 4 bases and J dropped 6; count of bases not matched to a gene: 13. CDR3 protein: CASSLQPGTTFNEQFF. The CDR3 DNA is TGCGCCAGCAGCCTACAACCCGGGACTACCTTCAATGAGCAGTTCTTC.

The chain uses TRBV3-1 (or the pseudogene TRBV3-2) and TRBJ1-4; 9 bases fit TRBD1. This CDR3 comprises 14 residues. V dropped 4 bases and J dropped 8; count of bases not matched to a gene: 5. Germline V lookup: CDR1 LGHDT, CDR2 YNNKEL (reference sequence). DNA of the CDR3: TGTGCCAGCAGCCCCGGGACAGGGTGGGAAAAACTGTTTTTT. It is translated as CASSPGTGWEKLFF.

This clone appeared a few times. The rearrangement links TRBV15 to TRBJ2-2; no reliable D call. The germline CDR1 and CDR2 sequences are LNHNV and YYDKDF (reference sequence). Deletions cut 0 bases from V and 2 bases from J, with 7 bases between. The CDR3 runs 15 residues. For the CDR3, the DNA is TGTGCCACCAGCAGAGATTCCCCTAACACCGGGGAGCTGTTTTTT. Translating it yields CATSRDSPNTGELFF.

The chain recombines TRBV19 with TRBJ1-1, with D perhaps matching TRBD1 (6 bases). The CDR3 length is 14 residues. Trimming removed 5 bases from V and 5 bases from J, with 15 bases in between. CDR1 and CDR2 from the germline V gene are LNHDA and SQIVND (reference sequence). CDR3 loop: CASSVLQGWTEAFF. The CDR3 coding sequence is TGTGCCAGTAGTGTATTACAGGGTTGGACTGAAGCTTTCTTT.

V gene TRBV27 combines with J gene TRBJ1-2; 8 bases are a match to TRBD1. The V segment lost 5 bases and the J segment 4 bases; nucleotides outside the gene matches: 6. The germline V gene has CDR1 MNHEY and CDR2 SMNVEV (reference sequence). This CDR3 spans 14 amino acids. Here the CDR3 DNA reads TGTGCCAGCAGTCCACAGGGGGAAGTCTATGGCTACACCTTC. This encodes CASSPQGEVYGYTF.

V and J are TRBV4-2 and TRBJ1-4; D remains unclear. The CDR3 loop spans 19 amino acids. From germline, CDR1 is LGHNA and CDR2 YNFKEQ. The germline V and J ends were trimmed by 1 base and 1 base, with 19 bases remaining between them. Here the CDR3 DNA reads TGTGCCAGCAGCCAAGGATACGGGGTCGGTGCCGGAACTAATGAAAAACTGTTTTTT. This translates into CASSQGYGVGAGTNEKLFF.

This sequence joins TRBV27 and TRBJ2-1; D gene uncertain. The germline V gene has CDR1 MNHEY and CDR2 SMNVEV (reference sequence). Trimming removed 2 bases at V and 6 bases at J, with 8 bases between. CDR3 length equals 13 residues. The CDR3 DNA reads TGTGCCAGCAGTTTAAGCACAGTCAATGAGCAGTTCTTC. This encodes CASSLSTVNEQFF.

V and J are TRBV6-5 and TRBJ2-7; D is unresolved. From germline, CDR1 is MNHEY and CDR2 SVGAGI. Deletions cut 7 bases from V and 2 bases from J, with 9 bases between. This CDR3 region has 12 residues. The CDR3 region is CASTPETYEQYF. In nucleotides, the CDR3 is TGTGCCAGCACTCCAGAAACCTACGAGCAGTACTTC.

The chain couples TRBV28 to TRBJ1-6; D is unclear. In germline, CDR1 is MDHEN, CDR2 SYDVKM. CDR3 length: 12 amino acids. The germline V and J ends were trimmed by 2 bases and 9 bases, with 5 bases remaining between them. The CDR3 loop reads CASSLTGSPLHF. The CDR3 DNA follows: TGTGCCAGCAGTTTAACGGGTTCACCCCTCCACTTT.

This clone was found once. The V and J genes are TRBV30 and TRBJ2-2; the match to TRBD2 covers 7 bases. V dropped 0 bases and J dropped 3; count of bases not matched to a gene: 10. The germline V gene encodes CDR1 GTSNPN and CDR2 SVGIG (reference sequence). The CDR3 runs 17 residues. The CDR3 sequence is CAWSVLEGRADTGELFF. In DNA form, the CDR3 reads TGTGCCTGGAGTGTACTGGAGGGGAGGGCCGACACCGGGGAGCTGTTTTTT.

V is TRBV6-2 or TRBV6-3 and J is TRBJ2-1, with D perhaps matching TRBD2 (6 bases). The germline V and J ends were trimmed by 5 bases and 4 bases, with 15 bases remaining between them. The CDR3 loop spans 15 amino acids. The germline V gene encodes CDR1 MNHEY and CDR2 SVGEGT. The DNA of the CDR3 is TGTGCCAGCAGTAACCCGGGAGCAGAGTACAATGAGCAGTTCTTC. Amino acids: CASSNPGAEYNEQFF.

This clone was detected a few times. This chain links TRBV19 with TRBJ1-6; the D gene is possibly TRBD1 (5 bases). Trimming took off 5 bases at V and 7 bases at J, with 15 bases between the two ends. CDR3 length equals 15 residues. Germline CDR1 LNHDA, CDR2 SQIVND (reference sequence). CDR3 nucleotides: TGTGCCAGTAGTGTTCTCTGGGGGGTAAATTCACCCCTCCACTTT. It encodes CASSVLWGVNSPLHF. Full variable domain (remainder filled in from reference TRBV19 and TRBJ1-6): DGGITQSPKYLFRKEGQNVTLSCEQNLNHDAMYWYRQDPGQGLRLIYYSQIVNDFQKGDIAEGYSVSREKKESFPLTVTSAQKNPTAFYLCASSVLWGVNSPLHFGNGTRLTVT.

The chain links TRBV7-6 to TRBJ1-4, with D tentatively TRBD1 (5 bases). This CDR3 is built from 14 residues. Germline CDR1 SGHVS, CDR2 FNYEAQ. The V gene lost 2 bases and the J gene lost 4 bases, with 8 bases spanning the gap. CDR3 sequence (DNA): TGTGCCAGCAGCTTATCAGGGATTAATGAAAAACTGTTTTTT. Its protein is CASSLSGINEKLFF.

The J gene is TRBJ2-5, the V gene TRBV3-1 (or the pseudogene TRBV3-2), with 12 bases that match TRBD2. This CDR3 comprises 16 residues. Germline assignment: CDR1 LGHDT and CDR2 YNNKEL (reference sequence). The J segment lost 3 bases and the V segment lost 4 bases, leaving 6 bases of the junction unmatched. The chain's CDR3 is CASSLRLAGAKETQYF. The CDR3 nucleotides are TGTGCCAGCAGCCTCAGACTAGCGGGAGCCAAAGAGACCCAGTACTTC.

The V call is TRBV7-9, the J call TRBJ2-5, with TRBD2 matching over 13 bases. The ends lost 1 base at V and 1 base at J; junction bases unmatched: 0. CDR3 length: 16 amino acids. From germline, CDR1 is SEHNR and CDR2 FQNEAQ (reference sequence). The CDR3 sequence: CASSLGTSGGQETQYF. Written as DNA, the CDR3 is TGTGCCAGCAGCTTAGGGACTAGCGGGGGCCAAGAGACCCAGTACTTC.

V usage is TRBV30 and J usage is TRBJ1-1; TRBD1 is a possible D gene (6 bases). This CDR3 has 14 amino acids. The V gene's germline CDR1 is GTSNPN and CDR2 SVGIG (reference sequence). Trimming cost V 2 bases and J 4 bases, with 14 bases left between them. CDR3 sequence reads: CAWSLKGGGTEAFF. CDR3 nucleotides: TGTGCCTGGAGTTTGAAGGGGGGGGGCACTGAAGCTTTCTTT.

A word on this clone: The sample contains more than one DNA sequence encoding this CDR3. V is TRBV10-2 and J is TRBJ2-5; tentatively, D is TRBD1 (6 bases). The CDR3 is made up of 14 amino acids. Germline CDR1 WSHSY, CDR2 SAAADI. V lost 0 bases and J lost 3, with 8 bases in between. CDR3 sequence: CASSESNREETQYF. The CDR3, as DNA: TGCGCCAGCAGTGAGTCGAACAGGGAAGAGACCCAGTACTTC.

V usage is TRBV10-3 and J usage is TRBJ2-3; 15 bases map to TRBD2. This CDR3 spans 17 amino acids. With V trimmed by 8 bases and J by 0 bases, 6 bases remained unmatched. Per germline, CDR1 ENHRY and CDR2 SYGVKD. The CDR3 loop is CAIGGLAGGTSTDTQYF. As DNA, the CDR3 is TGTGCCATCGGGGGACTAGCGGGGGGTACTAGCACAGATACGCAGTATTTT.

In DNA, the CDR3 is TGTGCCAGCAGCTTGAAGAGCGGCGGTAGCTCCTACAATGAGCAGTTCTTC. Protein product: CASSLKSGGSSYNEQFF. The chain joins TRBV7-8 to TRBJ2-1; D is perhaps TRBD2 (5 bases). The ends were cut back, 3 bases at V and 0 bases at J, with 15 bases in the middle. The CDR3 loop spans 17 amino acids. Germline CDR1 reads SGHVS; CDR2 reads FQNEAQ.

This sequence joins TRBV4-1 and TRBJ1-5; 7 nucleotides match TRBD1. Germline V gene data show CDR1 as MGHRA and CDR2 as YSYEKL. CDR3 length: 19 amino acids. J gave up 0 bases and V 4 bases, and 15 bases lay outside the gene matches. The CDR3 nucleotides read TGCGCCAGCAGCCCAGGGACAGTCGAGAGGTACTATAGCAATCAGCCCCAGCATTTT. It encodes CASSPGTVERYYSNQPQHF.

The chain uses TRBV13 and TRBJ1-1; the D gene is possibly TRBD1 (6 bases). V lost 9 bases to trimming and J lost 4 bases, with 18 bases between them. Germline-derived CDR1 and CDR2 are PRHDT and FYEKMQ (reference sequence). The CDR3 totals 14 residues. The CDR3 sequence is CASQGWGLGTEAFF. The CDR3 coding sequence is TGTGCCAGTCAGGGGTGGGGTCTTGGCACTGAAGCTTTCTTT.

This clone was observed once. In nucleotides, the CDR3 is TGTGCCAGCTCTACCCTTTCCGGACAGATAATTGGGACCCAGTACTTC. Its translation: CASSTLSGQIIGTQYF. This rearrangement joins TRBV18 to TRBJ2-5, with D tentatively TRBD1 (6 bases). Germline V gene lookup returns CDR1 KGHSH and CDR2 LQKENI. CDR3 length equals 16 residues. Trimming stripped 6 bases from V and 7 bases from J, with 24 bases between.

There are a few counts of this clone. For the CDR3, the DNA is TGTGCCTTTACAGGGGGCTTGATGAACACTGAAGCTTTCTTT. Residues: CAFTGGLMNTEAFF. This chain connects TRBV30 to TRBJ1-1, with TRBD1 matching 9 bases. CDR1 and CDR2 from the germline V gene are GTSNPN and SVGIG (reference sequence). The CDR3 sequence is 14 residues long. The V gene end was trimmed by 7 bases and the J gene end by 0 bases; junction bases not matched to a gene: 6.

The chain joins TRBV14 to TRBJ2-5, with D hard to call. From germline, CDR1 is SGHDN and CDR2 FVKESK. With 1 base removed from V and 4 bases from J, the gap between germline ends came to 7 bases. The CDR3 is 13 residues long. The DNA for the CDR3 is TGTGCCAGCAGCCAAGGCACAGTAGAGACCCAGTACTTC. Protein sequence: CASSQGTVETQYF. The whole variable domain, remainder taken from reference TRBV14 and TRBJ2-5, is EAGVTQFPSHSVIEKGQTVTLRCDPISGHDNLYWYRRVMGKEIKFLLHFVKESKQDESGMPNNRFLAERTGGTYSTLKVQPAELEDSGVYFCASSQGTVETQYFGPGTRLLVL.

The chain uses TRBV5-1 and TRBJ1-1; no reliable D call. This CDR3 contains 14 residues. Between the trimmed V and J ends, which lost 7 bases and 1 base, there was a span of 14 bases. Germline CDR1 and CDR2: SGHRS and YFSETQ. The CDR3 DNA sequence: TGCGCCAGCGGTAATCAGGTCGGGAACACTGAAGCTTTCTTT. Its translation: CASGNQVGNTEAFF.